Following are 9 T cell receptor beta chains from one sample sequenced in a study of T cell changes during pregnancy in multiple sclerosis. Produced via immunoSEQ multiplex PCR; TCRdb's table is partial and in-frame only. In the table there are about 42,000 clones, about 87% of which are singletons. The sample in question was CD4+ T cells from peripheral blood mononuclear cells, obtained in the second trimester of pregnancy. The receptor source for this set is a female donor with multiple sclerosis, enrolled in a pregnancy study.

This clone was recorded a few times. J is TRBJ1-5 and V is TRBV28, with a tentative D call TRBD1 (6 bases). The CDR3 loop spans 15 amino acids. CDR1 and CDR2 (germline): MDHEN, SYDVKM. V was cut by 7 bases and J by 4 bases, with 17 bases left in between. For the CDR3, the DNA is TGTGCCAGCATTTCAGGGGTGGGCCCAAATCAGCCCCAGCATTTT. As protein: CASISGVGPNQPQHF.

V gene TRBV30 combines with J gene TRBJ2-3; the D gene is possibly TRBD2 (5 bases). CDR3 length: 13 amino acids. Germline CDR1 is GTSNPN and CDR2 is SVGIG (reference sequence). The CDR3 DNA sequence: TGTGCAGCTACTCGGGGTAGCACAGATACGCAGTATTTT. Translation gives CAATRGSTDTQYF.

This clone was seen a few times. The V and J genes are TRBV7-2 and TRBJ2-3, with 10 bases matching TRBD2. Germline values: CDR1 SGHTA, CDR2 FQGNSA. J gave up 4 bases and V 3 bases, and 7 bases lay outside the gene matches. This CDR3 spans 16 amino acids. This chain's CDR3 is CASSFLSGRRADTQYF. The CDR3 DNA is TGTGCCAGCAGCTTCCTTAGCGGGAGGAGGGCAGATACGCAGTATTTT. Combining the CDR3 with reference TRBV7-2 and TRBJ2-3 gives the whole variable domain GAGVSQSPSNKVTEKGKDVELRCDPISGHTALYWYRQSLGQGLEFLIYFQGNSAPDKSGLPSDRFSAERTGGSVSTLTIQRTQQEDSAVYLCASSFLSGRRADTQYFGPGTRLTVL.

The CDR3 DNA follows: TGTGCCAGCAGCTTAATGTCTAGCGGGAAGGGTGAGCAGTTCTTC. Its protein is CASSLMSSGKGEQFF. The chain is built from TRBV7-9 and TRBJ2-1; TRBD2 aligns across 9 bases. CDR3 length: 15 residues. The trim removed 2 bases at V and 9 bases at J, leaving 8 bases unmatched. Germline lookup yields CDR1 SEHNR and CDR2 FQNEAQ (reference sequence).

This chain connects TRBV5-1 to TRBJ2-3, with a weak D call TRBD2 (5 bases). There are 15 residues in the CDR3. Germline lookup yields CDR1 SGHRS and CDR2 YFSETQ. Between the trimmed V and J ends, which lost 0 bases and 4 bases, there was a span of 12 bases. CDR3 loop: CASSLAGEAADTQYF. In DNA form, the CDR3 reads TGCGCCAGCAGCTTGGCCGGGGAAGCGGCAGATACGCAGTATTTT. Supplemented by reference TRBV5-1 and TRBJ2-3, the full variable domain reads KAGVTQTPRYLIKTRGQQVTLSCSPISGHRSVSWYQQTPGQGLQFLFEYFSETQRNKGNFPGRFSGRQFSNSRSEMNVSTLELGDSALYLCASSLAGEAADTQYFGPGTRLTVL.

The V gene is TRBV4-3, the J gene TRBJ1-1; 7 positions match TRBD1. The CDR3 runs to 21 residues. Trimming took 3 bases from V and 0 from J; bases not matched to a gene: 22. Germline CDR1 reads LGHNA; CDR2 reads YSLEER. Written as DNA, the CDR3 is TGCGCCAGCAGCCATCATCCCGCCATCGGACAGGTGGTCCTCATGAACACTGAAGCTTTCTTT. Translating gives CASSHHPAIGQVVLMNTEAFF.

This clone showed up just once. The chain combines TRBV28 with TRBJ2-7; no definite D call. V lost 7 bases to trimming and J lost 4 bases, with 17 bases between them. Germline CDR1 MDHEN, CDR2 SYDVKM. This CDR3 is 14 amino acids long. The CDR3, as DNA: TGTGCCAGCACCCCCTCGGCGGCTTTTTACGAGCAGTACTTC. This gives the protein CASTPSAAFYEQYF.

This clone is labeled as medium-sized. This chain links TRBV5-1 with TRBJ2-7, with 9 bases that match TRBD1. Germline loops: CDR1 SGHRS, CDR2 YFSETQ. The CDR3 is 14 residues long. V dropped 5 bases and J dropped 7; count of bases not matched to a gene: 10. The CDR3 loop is CASSKTGGGLEQYF. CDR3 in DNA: TGCGCCAGCAGTAAAACAGGGGGCGGGTTAGAGCAGTACTTC. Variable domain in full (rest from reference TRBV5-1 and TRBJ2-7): KAGVTQTPRYLIKTRGQQVTLSCSPISGHRSVSWYQQTPGQGLQFLFEYFSETQRNKGNFPGRFSGRQFSNSRSEMNVSTLELGDSALYLCASSKTGGGLEQYFGPGTRLTVT.

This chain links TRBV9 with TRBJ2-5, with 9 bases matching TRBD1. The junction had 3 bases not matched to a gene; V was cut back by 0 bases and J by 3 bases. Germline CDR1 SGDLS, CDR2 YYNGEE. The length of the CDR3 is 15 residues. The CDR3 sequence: CASSVEDRGKETQYF. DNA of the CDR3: TGTGCCAGCAGCGTAGAAGACAGGGGGAAAGAGACCCAGTACTTC. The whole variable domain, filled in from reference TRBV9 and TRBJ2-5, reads DSGVTQTPKHLITATGQRVTLRCSPRSGDLSVYWYQQSLDQGLQFLIQYYNGEERAKGNILERFSAQQFPDLHSELNLSSLELGDSALYFCASSVEDRGKETQYFGPGTRLLVL.